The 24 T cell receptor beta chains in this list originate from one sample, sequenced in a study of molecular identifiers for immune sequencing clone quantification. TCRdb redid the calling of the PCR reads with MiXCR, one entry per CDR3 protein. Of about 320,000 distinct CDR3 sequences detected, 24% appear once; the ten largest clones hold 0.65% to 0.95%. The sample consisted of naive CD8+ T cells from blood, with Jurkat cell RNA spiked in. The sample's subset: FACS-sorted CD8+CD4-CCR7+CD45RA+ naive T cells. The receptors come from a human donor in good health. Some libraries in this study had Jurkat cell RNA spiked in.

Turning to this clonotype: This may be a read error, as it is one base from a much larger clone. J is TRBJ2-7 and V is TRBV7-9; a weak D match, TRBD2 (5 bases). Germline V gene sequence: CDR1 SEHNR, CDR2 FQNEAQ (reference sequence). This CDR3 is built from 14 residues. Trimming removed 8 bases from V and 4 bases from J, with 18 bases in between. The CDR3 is CASGPRTGRYEQYF. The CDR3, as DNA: TGTGCCAGCGGCCCGCGGACGGGGAGATACGAGCAGTACTTC.

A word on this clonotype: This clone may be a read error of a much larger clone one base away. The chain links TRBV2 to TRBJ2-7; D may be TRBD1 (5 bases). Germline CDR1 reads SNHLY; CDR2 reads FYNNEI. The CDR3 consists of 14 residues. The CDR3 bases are TGTGCCAGCAGGACCCCAGGGTACTCCTACGAGCAGCACTTC. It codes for CASRTPGYSYEQHF. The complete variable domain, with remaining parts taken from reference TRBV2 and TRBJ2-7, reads EPEVTQTPSHQVTQMGQEVILRCVPISNHLYFYWYRQILGQKVEFLVSFYNNEISEKSEIFDDQFSVERPDGSNFTLKIRSTKLEDSAMYFCASRTPGYSYEQHFGPGTRLTVT.

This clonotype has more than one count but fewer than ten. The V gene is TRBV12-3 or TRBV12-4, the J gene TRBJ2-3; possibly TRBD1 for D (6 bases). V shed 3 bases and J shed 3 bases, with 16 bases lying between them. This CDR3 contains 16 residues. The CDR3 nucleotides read TGTGCCAGCAGTTTTGAGAGGGGGTCGGTAACAGATACGCAGTATTTT. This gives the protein CASSFERGSVTDTQYF.

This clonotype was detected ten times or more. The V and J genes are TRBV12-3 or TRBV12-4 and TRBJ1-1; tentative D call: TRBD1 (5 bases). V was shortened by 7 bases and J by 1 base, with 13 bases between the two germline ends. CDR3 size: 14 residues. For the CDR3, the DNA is TGTGCCAGCATTGGAGAGGGGAAGAACACTGAAGCTTTCTTT. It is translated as CASIGEGKNTEAFF.

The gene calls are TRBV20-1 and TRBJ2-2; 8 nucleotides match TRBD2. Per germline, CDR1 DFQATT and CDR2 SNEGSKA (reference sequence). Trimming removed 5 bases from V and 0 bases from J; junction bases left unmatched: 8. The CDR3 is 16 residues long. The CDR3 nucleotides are TGCAGTGCTTATCCCCTGACTAGCGCGAACACCGGGGAGCTGTTTTTT. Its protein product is CSAYPLTSANTGELFF.

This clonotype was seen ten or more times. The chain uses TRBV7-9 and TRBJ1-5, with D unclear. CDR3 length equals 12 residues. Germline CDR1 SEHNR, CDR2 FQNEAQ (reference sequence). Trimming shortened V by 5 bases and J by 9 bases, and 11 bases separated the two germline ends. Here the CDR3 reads CASSKGSWPQHF. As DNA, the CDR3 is TGTGCCAGCAGCAAGGGATCGTGGCCCCAGCATTTT.

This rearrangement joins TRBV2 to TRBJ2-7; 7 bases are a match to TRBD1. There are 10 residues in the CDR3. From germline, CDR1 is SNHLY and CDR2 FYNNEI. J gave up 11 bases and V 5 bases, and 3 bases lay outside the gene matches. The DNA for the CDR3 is TGTGCCAGCAGTAACAGGGGAGAGTACTTC. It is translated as CASSNRGEYF.

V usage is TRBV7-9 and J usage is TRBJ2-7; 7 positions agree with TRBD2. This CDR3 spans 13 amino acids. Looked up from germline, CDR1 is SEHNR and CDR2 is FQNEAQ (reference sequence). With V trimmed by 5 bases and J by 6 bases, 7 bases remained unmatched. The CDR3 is CASSPRGRGEQYF. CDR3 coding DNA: TGTGCCAGCAGCCCCCGAGGGAGGGGCGAGCAGTACTTC.

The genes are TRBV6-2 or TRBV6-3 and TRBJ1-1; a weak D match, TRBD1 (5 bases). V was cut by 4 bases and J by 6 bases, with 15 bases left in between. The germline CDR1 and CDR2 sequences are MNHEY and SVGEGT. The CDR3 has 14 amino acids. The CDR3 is CASSWGGGDPEAFF. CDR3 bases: TGTGCCAGCAGTTGGGGCGGCGGGGACCCTGAAGCTTTCTTT.

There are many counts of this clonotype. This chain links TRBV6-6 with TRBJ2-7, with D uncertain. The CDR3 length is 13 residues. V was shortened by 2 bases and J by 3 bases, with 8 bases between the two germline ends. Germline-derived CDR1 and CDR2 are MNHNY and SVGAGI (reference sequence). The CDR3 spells CASSYTENYEQYF. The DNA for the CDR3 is TGTGCCAGCAGTTACACGGAAAACTACGAGCAGTACTTC.

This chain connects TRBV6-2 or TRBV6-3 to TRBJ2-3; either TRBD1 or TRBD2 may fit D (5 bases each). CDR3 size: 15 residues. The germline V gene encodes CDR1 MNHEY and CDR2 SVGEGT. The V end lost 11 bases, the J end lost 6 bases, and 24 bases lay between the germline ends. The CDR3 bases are TGTGCCCGCCGCCCCGCTCTGGGGGTCACCGATACGCAGTATTTT. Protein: CARRPALGVTDTQYF.

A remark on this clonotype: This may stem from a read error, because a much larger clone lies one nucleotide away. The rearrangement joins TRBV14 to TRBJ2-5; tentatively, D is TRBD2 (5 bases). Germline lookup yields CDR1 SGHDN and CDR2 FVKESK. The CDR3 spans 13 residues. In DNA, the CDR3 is TGTGCCAGCAGCCCGGACTTGCAAGAGCCCCAGTACTTC. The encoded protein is CASSPDLQEPQYF.

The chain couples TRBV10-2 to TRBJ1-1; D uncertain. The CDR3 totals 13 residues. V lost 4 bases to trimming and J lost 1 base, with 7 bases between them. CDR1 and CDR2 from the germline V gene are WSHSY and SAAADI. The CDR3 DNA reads TGCGCCAGCAGTGCGTGGCAGAACACTGAAGCTTTCTTT. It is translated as CASSAWQNTEAFF.

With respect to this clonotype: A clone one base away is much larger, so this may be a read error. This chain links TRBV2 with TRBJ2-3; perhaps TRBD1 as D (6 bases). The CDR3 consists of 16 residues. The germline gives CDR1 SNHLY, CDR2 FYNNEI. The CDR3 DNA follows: TGTGCCAGCACCAGGGGTGGCGCGACCCGCACAGATACGCGGTATTTT. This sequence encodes CASTRGGATRTDTRYF.

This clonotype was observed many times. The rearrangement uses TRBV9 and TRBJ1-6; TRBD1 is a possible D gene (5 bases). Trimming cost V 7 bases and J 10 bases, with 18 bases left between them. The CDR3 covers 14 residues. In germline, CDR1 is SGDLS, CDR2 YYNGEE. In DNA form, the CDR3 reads TGTGCCAGCGCCCGATCGCAGGGAGACTCACCCCTCCACTTT. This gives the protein CASARSQGDSPLHF.

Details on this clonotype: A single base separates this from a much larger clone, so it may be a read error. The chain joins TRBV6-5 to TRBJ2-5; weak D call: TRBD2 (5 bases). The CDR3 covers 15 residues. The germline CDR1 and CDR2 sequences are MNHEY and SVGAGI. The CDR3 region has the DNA TGTGCCAGCAGTTACTCGGCTAGCTTAGGAGAGCCCCAGTACTTC. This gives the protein CASSYSASLGEPQYF.

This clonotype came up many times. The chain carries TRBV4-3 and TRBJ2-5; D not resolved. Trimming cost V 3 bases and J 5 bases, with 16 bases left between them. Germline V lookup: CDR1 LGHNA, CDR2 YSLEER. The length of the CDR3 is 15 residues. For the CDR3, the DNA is TGCGCCAGCAGCCAGAAGCCGGGCCAAGAGGAGACCCAGTACTTC. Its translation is CASSQKPGQEETQYF.

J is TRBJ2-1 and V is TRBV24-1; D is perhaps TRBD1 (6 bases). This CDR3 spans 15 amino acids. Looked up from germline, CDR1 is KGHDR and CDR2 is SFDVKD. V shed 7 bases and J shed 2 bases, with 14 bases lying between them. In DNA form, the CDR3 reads TGTGCCACCAGATCCGGGACATCCACCTACAATGAGCAGTTCTTC. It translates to CATRSGTSTYNEQFF.

CDR3 bases: TGCGCCAGCAGTGGAACACACGGCGATAATGGGGCCAAAAACATTCAGTACTTC. This translates into CASSGTHGDNGAKNIQYF. J is TRBJ2-4 and V is TRBV10-2; D is undetermined. Germline CDR1 reads WSHSY; CDR2 reads SAAADI. The CDR3 has 18 amino acids. V was pared by 4 bases and J by 1 base, with 20 bases between.

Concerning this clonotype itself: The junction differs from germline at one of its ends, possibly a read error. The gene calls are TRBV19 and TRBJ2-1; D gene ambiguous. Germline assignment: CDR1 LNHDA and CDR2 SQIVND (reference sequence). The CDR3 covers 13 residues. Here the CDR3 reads CASSIAIYHEQLF. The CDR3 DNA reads TGTGCCAGTAGTATAGCGATCTACCATGAGCAGCTCTTC. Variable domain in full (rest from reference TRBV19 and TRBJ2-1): DGGITQSPKYLFRKEGQNVTLSCEQNLNHDAMYWYRQDPGQGLRLIYYSQIVNDFQKGDIAEGYSVSREKKESFPLTVTSAQKNPTAFYLCASSIAIYHEQLFGPGTRLTVL.

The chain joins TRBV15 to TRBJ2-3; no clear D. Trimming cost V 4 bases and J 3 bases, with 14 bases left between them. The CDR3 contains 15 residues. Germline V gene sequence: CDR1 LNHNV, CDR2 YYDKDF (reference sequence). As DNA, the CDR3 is TGTGCCACCAGCAAATTCCTAGATGGAACAGATACGCAGTATTTT. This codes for CATSKFLDGTDTQYF.

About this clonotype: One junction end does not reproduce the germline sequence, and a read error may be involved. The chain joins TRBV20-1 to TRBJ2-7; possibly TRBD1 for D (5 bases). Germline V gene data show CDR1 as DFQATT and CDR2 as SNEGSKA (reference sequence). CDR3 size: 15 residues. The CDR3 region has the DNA TGCGGTGCTAGAGACGACAGCACTGTCTCCTACGAGCAGTACTTC. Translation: CGARDDSTVSYEQYF.

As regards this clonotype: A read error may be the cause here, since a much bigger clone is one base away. CDR3 sequence reads: CASGVRAGDYNEQFF. As DNA, the CDR3 is TGTGCCAGCGGGGTCCGGGCAGGGGACTACAATGAGCAGTTCTTC. The V call is TRBV27, the J call TRBJ2-1; TRBD1 might be the D (6 bases). CDR1 is MNHEY, CDR2 SMNVEV, per germline (reference sequence). Trimming shortened V by 8 bases and J by 3 bases, and 17 bases separated the two germline ends. The CDR3 has 15 residues.

DNA for the CDR3: TGCGCCAGCAGCCCCCAGGACAGAACTAGCACAGATACGCAGTATTTT. Translating gives CASSPQDRTSTDTQYF. The J gene is TRBJ2-3, the V gene TRBV5-1; D may be TRBD1 (6 bases). The CDR3 has 16 residues. Germline V gives CDR1 SGHRS, CDR2 YFSETQ. V dropped 4 bases and J dropped 0 bases, with 15 bases sitting between them.